The clone carrying this T cell receptor (beta chain) has a count of ten or more. Its antigen is not known. Other autoimmune diseases, uncontrolled infections, pregnancy and lactation each led to patient exclusion. The PBMC fraction was derived from about 9.2 ml of fresh peripheral blood. This sample was included in a study of Graves' ophthalmopathy and Graves' hyperthyroidism. Study background: Before any treatment was given, at initial diagnosis, peripheral blood was collected. Findings and caveats of the study: Detected in blood as well were most expanded thyroid clonotypes with frequency above 0.001.

Trimming removed 7 bases from V and 2 bases from J, with 15 bases in between. The germline CDR1 and CDR2 sequences are SNHLY and FYNNEI. The CDR3 length is 14 residues. Scientists amplified the TCR beta CDR3 regions from RNA transcripts. After a first-round RT-PCR with HTBI primers, a second-round multiplex PCR was run. A single record per CDR3 protein comes from TCRdb applying MiXCR to the multiplex PCR reads. The data contain roughly 300,000 distinct CDR3 sequences, roughly 15% of them singletons. The sequence derives from an adult man with Graves' ophthalmopathy. The chain uses TRBV2 and TRBJ2-7, with D perhaps matching TRBD1 (6 bases). Sequenced material: peripheral blood. This CDR3 is CASIRDTNTYEQYF. CDR3 in DNA: TGTGCCAGCATACGGGACACAAATACCTACGAGCAGTACTTC.